The sequence of this TCR beta chain was determined in a study of T cell responses to AZD1222 COVID-19 vaccine. Germline-derived CDR1 and CDR2 are SGHVS and FQNEAQ. The CDR3 spans 15 residues. Trimming shortened V by 1 base and J by 4 bases, and 11 bases separated the two germline ends. Using immunoSEQ multiplex PCR, the repertoire was profiled, and TCRdb retains in-frame clones only, with some absent. The data contain some 96,000 clones, around 90% of them singletons. This specimen was peripheral blood, taken on day 0 of AZD1222 vaccination. The receptor was isolated from an adult in good health. The rearrangement links TRBV7-8 to TRBJ1-5; D possibly corresponds to TRBD1 (6 bases). DNA for the CDR3: TGTGCCAGCAGCTTAGGACAGGTATCTAATCAGCCCCAGCATTTT. Amino acid sequence: CASSLGQVSNQPQHF.